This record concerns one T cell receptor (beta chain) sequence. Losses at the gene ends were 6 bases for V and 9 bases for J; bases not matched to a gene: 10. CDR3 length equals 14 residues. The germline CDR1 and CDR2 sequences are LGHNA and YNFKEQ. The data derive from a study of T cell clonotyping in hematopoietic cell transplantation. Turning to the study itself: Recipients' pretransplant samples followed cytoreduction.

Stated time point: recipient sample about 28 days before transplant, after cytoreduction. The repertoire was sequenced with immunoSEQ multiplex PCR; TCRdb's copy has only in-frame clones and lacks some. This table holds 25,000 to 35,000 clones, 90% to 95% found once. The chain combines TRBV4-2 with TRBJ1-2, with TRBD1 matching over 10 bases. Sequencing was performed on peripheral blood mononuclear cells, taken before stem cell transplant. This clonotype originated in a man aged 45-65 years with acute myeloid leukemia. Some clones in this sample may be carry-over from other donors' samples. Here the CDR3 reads CASSPTGTGVSYTF. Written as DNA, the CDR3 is TGTGCCAGCAGTCCAACCGGGACAGGGGTTAGCTACACCTTC.